The TCR beta chain under discussion was sequenced for a study of OX40 agonist ivuxolimab in advanced cancers. As for the study in general: Enrollees could have had prior anti-PD-1, anti-PD-L1 or anti-CTLA-4 therapy, which about 40% had received.

V lost 6 bases and J lost 6; bases outside the gene matches: 5. The CDR3 is made up of 14 amino acids. Germline V CDR1 and CDR2: SGHAT, FQDESV (reference sequence). TCRdb's table, derived via immunoSEQ multiplex PCR, lists solely in-frame clones and lacks some. The sample yields tens of thousands of clones, about nine tenths seen once. The source material was CD4+ or CD8+ T cells sorted from blood, sampled in a trial of the OX40 agonist ivuxolimab. The chain uses TRBV11-1 and TRBJ2-7, with 13 bases matching TRBD2. The sequence derives from an adult with an advanced solid tumor such as melanoma, head and neck, liver or kidney cancer. The CDR3 loop reads CASRGLAGVGEQYF. In nucleotides, the CDR3 is TGTGCCAGCAGAGGACTAGCGGGAGTAGGCGAGCAGTACTTC. Filled out from reference TRBV11-1 and TRBJ2-7, the complete variable domain reads EAEVAQSPRYKITEKSQAVAFWCDPISGHATLYWYRQILGQGPELLVQFQDESVVDDSQLPKDRFSAERLKGVDSTLKIQPAELGDSAMYLCASRGLAGVGEQYFGPGTRLTVT.